The rows below give T cell receptor beta chains drawn from one sample of a study of blood T cells in healthy people across ages. From the 5' RACE reads, TCRdb called clonotypes with MiXCR, one entry per CDR3 protein. The sample lists about 640,000 distinct CDR3 sequences, approximately 59% occurring once. Material: blood. The receptors stem from a man aged 55 to 70 in good health. The CDR3 runs from the conserved cysteine through the conserved F or W. A D gene is named only where the DNA matches it firmly. Clone size is shown for a subset of rows, as once, few, many or a class of expanded clone.

TRBJ2-3	.	TRBV3-1	TRBD2	CASSPGLAGNYPQYF	TGTGCCAGCAGCCCGGGACTAGCGGGGAACTACCCGCAGTATTTT
TRBJ2-5	.	TRBV5-1	.	CASSLLRATQETQYF	TGCGCCAGCAGCTTGTTGCGGGCGACTCAAGAGACCCAGTACTTC
TRBJ2-5	.	TRBV4-1	TRBD1	CASSQDRGQGQETQYF	TGCGCCAGCAGCCAAGATCGGGGACAGGGGCAAGAGACCCAGTACTTC
TRBJ2-1	.	TRBV20-1	.	CSARGTKGNYNEQFF	TGCAGTGCTAGAGGGACCAAGGGGAACTACAATGAGCAGTTCTTC
TRBJ1-4	.	TRBV3-1	.	CASSQPSSGSTNEKLFF	TGTGCCAGCAGCCAGCCCTCGTCCGGGTCGACTAATGAGAAACTGTTTTTT
TRBJ2-3	once	TRBV20-1	.	CSALILVSTDTQYF	TGCAGTGCCCTGATCCTAGTGAGCACAGATACGCAGTATTTT
TRBJ2-1	.	TRBV2	.	CASPSRDTYNEQFF	TGTGCCAGCCCTAGCCGGGACACTTACAATGAGCAGTTCTTC
TRBJ1-5	few	TRBV10-1	TRBD1	CASKTGFNQPQHF	TGCGCCAGCAAGACAGGGTTCAATCAGCCCCAGCATTTT
TRBJ1-1	.	TRBV7-6	TRBD1	CASSLLNRGMNTEAFF	TGTGCCAGCAGCTTACTGAACAGGGGTATGAACACTGAAGCTTTCTTT
TRBJ2-3	many	TRBV28	TRBD2	CASTHHPGLSTDTQYF	TGTGCCAGCACCCACCATCCGGGACTATCCACAGATACGCAGTATTTT
TRBJ2-7	.	TRBV4-1	.	CASSLRVGGGNTYEQYF	TGCGCCAGCTCCCTTCGTGTAGGGGGAGGGAACACCTACGAGCAGTACTTC
TRBJ2-7	.	TRBV18	.	CASPRTDYEQYF	TGTGCCAGCCCACGGACAGACTACGAGCAGTACTTC
TRBJ2-7	.	TRBV15	.	CATSRDTFYEQYF	TGTGCCACCAGCAGAGATACGTTCTACGAGCAGTACTTC
TRBJ2-3	.	TRBV10-3	.	CAISESPSDRTDTQYF	TGTGCCATCAGTGAGTCGCCCAGCGACCGCACAGATACGCAGTATTTT
TRBJ2-1	.	TRBV20-1	TRBD1	CSAARDRGHNEQFF	TGCAGTGCTGCCCGGGACAGGGGGCACAATGAGCAGTTCTTT
TRBJ2-7	few	TRBV29-1	.	CSVESRGTQLHEQYF	TGCAGCGTTGAATCCCGGGGGACACAACTCCACGAGCAGTACTTC
TRBJ1-5	.	TRBV2	TRBD1	CASSVDRATQPQHF	TGTGCCAGCAGCGTCGACAGGGCTACTCAGCCCCAGCATTTT
TRBJ1-2	few	TRBV29-1	.	CSVEDGGRSYGYTF	TGCAGCGTTGAAGACGGGGGGAGAAGCTATGGCTACACCTTC
TRBJ1-2	.	TRBV2	.	CASSGVDFYGYTF	TGTGCCAGCAGTGGGGTAGATTTCTATGGCTACACCTTC
TRBJ2-3	.	TRBV4-3	.	CASSQDWRDVTDTQYF	TGCGCCAGCAGCCAAGACTGGCGAGACGTCACAGATACGCAGTATTTT
TRBJ2-3	.	TRBV10-3	.	CAISVTDATDTQYF	TGTGCCATCAGTGTGACAGATGCAACAGATACGCAGTATTTT
TRBJ2-1	.	TRBV5-1	.	CASSLAGGGRDNEQFF	TGCGCCAGCAGCTTGGCCGGCGGGGGCAGGGACAATGAGCAGTTCTTC
TRBJ2-3	.	TRBV25-1	.	CASSEDELARARDTQYF	TGTGCCAGCAGTGAGGACGAGCTAGCGCGGGCGCGGGATACGCAGTATTTT
TRBJ2-3	.	TRBV12-3/TRBV12-4	.	CASSLSGSSWADTQYF	TGTGCCAGCAGTTTGTCCGGGAGCTCTTGGGCAGATACGCAGTATTTT
TRBJ2-6	.	TRBV9	.	CASSVEDGISGTNVLTF	TGTGCCAGCAGTGTGGAGGACGGCATTTCTGGGACCAACGTCCTGACTTTC
TRBJ1-2	.	TRBV7-8	.	CASSIAGQTWGYTF	TGTGCCAGCAGCATTGCCGGACAGACATGGGGCTACACCTTC
TRBJ2-3	.	TRBV12-3/TRBV12-4	.	CASSLGAIKDTQYF	TGTGCCAGCAGTTTAGGTGCCATCAAAGATACGCAGTATTTT
TRBJ2-1	.	TRBV7-8	TRBD2	CASSLRGGAIEQFF	TGTGCCAGCAGCTTACGCGGGGGGGCCATTGAGCAGTTCTTC
TRBJ2-3	.	TRBV3-1	.	CASSQQYF	TGTGCCAGCAGCCAGCAGTATTTT
TRBJ2-1	.	TRBV2	.	CASSETGAGSGEQFF	TGTGCCAGCAGTGAGACGGGGGCGGGGTCGGGAGAGCAGTTCTTC
TRBJ2-5	few	TRBV6-5	TRBD1	CASRSDRVETQYF	TGTGCCAGCAGGTCCGACAGGGTCGAGACCCAGTACTTC
TRBJ1-2	once	TRBV7-8	TRBD1	CASSRNRGPLGYGYTF	TGTGCCAGCAGCCGTAACAGGGGCCCTTTAGGCTATGGCTACACCTTC
TRBJ1-4	.	TRBV25-1	TRBD1	CASSEGQPNEKLFF	TGTGCCAGCAGTGAGGGACAGCCTAATGAAAAACTGTTTTTT
TRBJ2-7	few	TRBV5-1	TRBD1	CASSLRRDSFAFDVQYF	TGCGCCAGCAGCTTGCGCCGGGACAGCTTTGCCTTTGACGTGCAGTACTTC
TRBJ2-1	.	TRBV29-1	TRBD2	CSVETPGGYNEQFF	TGCAGCGTTGAAACCCCGGGGGGCTACAATGAGCAGTTCTTC
TRBJ1-1	few	TRBV5-1	.	CASSLVGAGENTEAFF	TGCGCCAGCAGCTTGGTTGGGGCGGGGGAGAACACTGAAGCTTTCTTT
TRBJ1-1	.	TRBV7-9	.	CASSLSQGSEAFF	TGTGCCAGCAGCTTAAGCCAGGGGTCTGAAGCTTTCTTT
TRBJ2-1	.	TRBV6-2/TRBV6-3	TRBD2	CASSPWTSGGSIKYNEQFF	TGTGCCAGCAGTCCCTGGACTAGCGGGGGGTCGATAAAATACAATGAGCAGTTCTTC
TRBJ2-2	.	TRBV28	TRBD1	CASSLNPRTGMLTGELFF	TGTGCCAGCAGTTTAAACCCCAGGACAGGGATGTTAACCGGGGAGCTGTTTTTT
TRBJ2-5	few	TRBV16	.	CASSPPLQETQYF	TGTGCCAGCAGCCCCCCCTTGCAAGAGACCCAGTACTTC
TRBJ1-4	.	TRBV10-2	.	CASSHGLGEKLFF	TGCGCCAGCAGTCACGGGTTGGGTGAAAAACTGTTTTTT
TRBJ2-7	few	TRBV10-3	TRBD2	CAISGSGGSYEQYF	TGTGCCATCAGTGGTAGCGGGGGATCCTACGAGCAGTACTTC